This TCR beta chain originates from a study of blood T cell repertoires in COVID-19. Looking at the study overall: From the United States, Italy and Spain came samples of acute and convalescent COVID-19.

The data were produced by immunoSEQ multiplex PCR, yet TCRdb's version contains in-frame clones alone and is incomplete. Of 200,000 or so clones in the sample, 65% to 85% were seen once. The ends lost 4 bases at V and 3 bases at J; junction bases unmatched: 9. CDR1 is MGHRA, CDR2 YSYEKL, per germline. This CDR3 region has 16 residues. The chain joins TRBV4-1 to TRBJ2-7, with 10 bases matching TRBD2. The material sequenced was peripheral blood. The source is a woman aged 55 to 70 with acute or convalescent COVID-19. The DNA for the CDR3 is TGCGCCAGCAGCCGTTCACTGGCTAGCGGGGGCTACGAGCAGTACTTC. Translated: CASSRSLASGGYEQYF.